The 24 T cell receptor beta chains presented below share a single source sample, sequenced in a study of blood T cell repertoires in COVID-19. The data were produced by immunoSEQ multiplex PCR, yet TCRdb's version contains in-frame clones alone and is incomplete. The table lists 60,000 or so clones, 90% of them singletons, with 8.3% in the top ten. What was sequenced was peripheral blood. The receptors come from a human donor with active COVID-19. The donor label of this sample is uncertain.

J is TRBJ2-3 and V is TRBV5-6; a weak D match, TRBD1 (5 bases). V was clipped by 1 base and J by 3 bases, with 9 bases between them. CDR1 and CDR2 (germline): SGHDT, YYEEEE. This CDR3 region has 14 residues. Here the CDR3 reads CASSLQGWTDTQYF. The CDR3 DNA reads as TGTGCCAGCAGCTTGCAGGGTTGGACAGATACGCAGTATTTT.

This clone came up once. V and J are TRBV2 and TRBJ2-3; 12 bases are shared with TRBD2. This CDR3 comprises 18 residues. Per germline, CDR1 SNHLY and CDR2 FYNNEI. Unmatched junction bases numbered 8, after V lost 1 base and J lost 3 bases. The CDR3 is CASSEGLAGGSWTDTQYF. The CDR3 DNA follows: TGTGCCAGCAGTGAAGGGCTAGCGGGGGGGAGTTGGACAGATACGCAGTATTTT. The full variable domain, with the rest looked up from reference TRBV2 and TRBJ2-3, is EPEVTQTPSHQVTQMGQEVILRCVPISNHLYFYWYRQILGQKVEFLVSFYNNEISEKSEIFDDQFSVERPDGSNFTLKIRSTKLEDSAMYFCASSEGLAGGSWTDTQYFGPGTRLTVL.

This clone has only one observation. The V and J genes are TRBV30 and TRBJ1-4; the D is unclear. This CDR3 comprises 17 residues. CDR1 and CDR2 (germline): GTSNPN, SVGIG (reference sequence). Trimming removed 0 bases at V and 0 bases at J, with 14 bases between. This chain's CDR3 is CAWSVWPDSATNEKLFF. DNA for the CDR3: TGTGCCTGGAGTGTCTGGCCTGACTCTGCAACTAATGAAAAACTGTTTTTT. Based on the CDR3 plus reference TRBV30 and TRBJ1-4, the full variable domain is SQTIHQWPATLVQPVGSPLSLECTVEGTSNPNLYWYRQAAGRGLQLLFYSVGIGQISSEVPQNLSASRPQDRQFILSSKKLLLSDSGFYLCAWSVWPDSATNEKLFFGSGTQLSVL.

V is TRBV9 and J is TRBJ2-2, with a possible D match to TRBD2 (5 bases). Germline V gene sequence: CDR1 SGDLS, CDR2 YYNGEE. The CDR3 extends over 16 amino acids. With 0 bases removed from V and 6 bases from J, the gap between germline ends came to 15 bases. CDR3 region: CASSVAAATGSGELFF. The CDR3 region has the DNA TGTGCCAGCAGCGTAGCAGCGGCCACGGGGTCCGGGGAGCTGTTTTTT.

This clone has just one count. The rearrangement links TRBV13 to TRBJ1-1; no clear D gene. Trimming shortened V by 5 bases and J by 1 base, and 11 bases separated the two germline ends. Germline V gene lookup returns CDR1 PRHDT and CDR2 FYEKMQ (reference sequence). CDR3 length: 14 residues. CDR3 nucleotides: TGTGCCAGCAGCCCTTACGCAGGGAACACTGAAGCTTTCTTT. This gives the protein CASSPYAGNTEAFF.

The chain recombines TRBV10-3 with TRBJ2-1; a weak D match, TRBD1 (6 bases). CDR3 length: 14 amino acids. V was cut by 6 bases and J by 3 bases, with 12 bases left in between. Germline assignment: CDR1 ENHRY and CDR2 SYGVKD. As DNA, the CDR3 is TGTGCCATCAGGGGACACCAAGGCTACAATGAGCAGTTCTTC. Translated, it gives CAIRGHQGYNEQFF.

This clone has only one observation. The V and J genes are TRBV23-1 and TRBJ2-7, with a possible D match to TRBD1 (11 bases). TRBV23-1 has ORF status, its function being uncertain. This CDR3 is built from 22 residues. The V end lost 1 base, the J end lost 3 bases, and 34 bases lay between the germline ends. This CDR3 reads CASSQFGQGARLGSGGFYEQYF. For the CDR3, the DNA is TGCGCCAGCAGTCAATTTGGACAGGGGGCGCGTTTAGGTAGCGGGGGGTTCTACGAGCAGTACTTC.

This clone occurred once. The chain couples TRBV20-1 to TRBJ1-1; TRBD1 matches at 12 bases. Trimming cost V 3 bases and J 10 bases; bases outside gene matches: 9. The CDR3 runs 14 residues. CDR1 is DFQATT and CDR2 is SNEGSKA in the germline V gene (reference sequence). CDR3 sequence (DNA): TGCAGTGCTAGTACCGGGACAGGGGGCGCGGGAGCTTTCTTT. Amino acid sequence: CSASTGTGGAGAFF.

V is TRBV14 and J is TRBJ2-3; maybe TRBD2 (5 bases). Trimming removed 0 bases from V and 9 bases from J, with 16 bases in between. Germline V gene data show CDR1 as SGHDN and CDR2 as FVKESK. The CDR3 runs 15 residues. The CDR3 nucleotides read TGTGCCAGCAGCCAAGATGGGCACCCGACGGGGACGCAGTATTTT. Amino acid sequence: CASSQDGHPTGTQYF.

The chain links TRBV4-3 to TRBJ1-4; tentative D call: TRBD1 (5 bases). This CDR3 has 17 residues. Germline CDR1 and CDR2: LGHNA and YSLEER. V was shortened by 0 bases and J by 9 bases, with 20 bases between the two germline ends. In DNA form, the CDR3 reads TGCGCCAGCAGCCAAGATTTATCGGGTGAGCAGGGTAAAAAACTGTTTTTT. This sequence encodes CASSQDLSGEQGKKLFF.

The chain carries TRBV7-8 and TRBJ1-3; TRBD1 agrees at 7 bases. The CDR3 is 16 amino acids. Trimming at V came to 3 bases and at J to 0 bases, leaving 5 bases not matched to a gene. Germline assignment: CDR1 SGHVS and CDR2 FQNEAQ. The CDR3 DNA is TGTGCCAGCAGCTTTAAGGGGGCCGGCTCTGGAAACACCATATATTTT. As protein: CASSFKGAGSGNTIYF.

CDR3 amino acids: CASSPDRGRLETQYF. For the CDR3, the DNA is TGTGCCAGCAGCCCCGACAGGGGGCGCTTAGAGACCCAGTACTTC. The rearrangement joins TRBV6-2 or TRBV6-3 to TRBJ2-5; 10 positions agree with TRBD1. The germline V gene encodes CDR1 MNHEY and CDR2 SVGEGT. The CDR3 is made up of 15 amino acids. The junction had 8 bases not matched to a gene; V was cut back by 6 bases and J by 4 bases.

This clone was recorded only once. This chain joins TRBV27 and TRBJ1-1, with unresolved D. This CDR3 spans 12 amino acids. Trimming shortened V by 11 bases and J by 1 base, and 11 bases separated the two germline ends. Germline CDR1 and CDR2: MNHEY and SMNVEV (reference sequence). This CDR3 is CAAGRGNTEAFF. CDR3 coding DNA: TGTGCCGCCGGGAGAGGGAACACTGAAGCTTTCTTT.

The chain uses TRBV15 and TRBJ2-5; 7 nucleotides line up with TRBD1. Germline assignment: CDR1 LNHNV and CDR2 YYDKDF (reference sequence). CDR3 length equals 14 residues. V lost 0 bases and J lost 2; bases outside the gene matches: 0. CDR3 sequence: CATSREGQQETQYF. The CDR3 DNA reads as TGTGCCACCAGCAGAGAGGGACAGCAAGAGACCCAGTACTTC.

The rearrangement links TRBV18 to TRBJ1-4; 7 bases map to TRBD1. The CDR3 is 16 residues long. Germline V lookup: CDR1 KGHSH, CDR2 LQKENI. J was trimmed by 6 bases and V by 6 bases; bases with no gene match: 13. For the CDR3, the DNA is TGTGCCAGCTCCCCGGCTAATCCGGGACAGTATGAAAAACTGTTTTTT. Protein product: CASSPANPGQYEKLFF. The full variable domain, in which reference TRBV18 and TRBJ1-4 provide the parts outside the CDR3, is NAGVMQNPRHLVRRRGQEARLRCSPMKGHSHVYWYRQLPEEGLKFMVYLQKENIIDESGMPKERFSAEFPKEGPSILRIQQVVRGDSAAYFCASSPANPGQYEKLFFGSGTQLSVL.

The rearrangement uses TRBV28 and TRBJ2-7; D is perhaps TRBD2 (5 bases). Trimming took off 6 bases at V and 4 bases at J, with 10 bases between the two ends. Germline V gene data show CDR1 as MDHEN and CDR2 as SYDVKM. The CDR3 is made up of 12 amino acids. This CDR3 is CASSRRGYEQYF. Written as DNA, the CDR3 is TGTGCCAGCAGCCGCCGGGGATACGAGCAGTACTTC.

The chain uses TRBV7-2 and TRBJ1-5; D may be TRBD1 (6 bases). Between the trimmed V and J ends, which lost 0 bases and 2 bases, there was a span of 11 bases. The CDR3 extends over 16 amino acids. From germline, CDR1 is SGHTA and CDR2 FQGNSA. The CDR3 DNA reads as TGTGCCAGCAGCTTAGCTAGGGGGGGTGGCAATCAGCCCCAGCATTTT. Translation: CASSLARGGGNQPQHF.

The chain combines TRBV7-2 with TRBJ2-3, with D hard to call. This CDR3 is 16 amino acids long. V shed 2 bases and J shed 1 base, with 13 bases lying between them. The germline V gene has CDR1 SGHTA and CDR2 FQGNSA. CDR3 coding DNA: TGTGCCAGCAGCTTAAGGAGCTGGAGTGGCACAGATACGCAGTATTTT. Amino acids: CASSLRSWSGTDTQYF.

The chain couples TRBV19 to TRBJ2-7; D is perhaps TRBD1 (6 bases). Trimming removed 5 bases from V and 4 bases from J, with 12 bases in between. Germline V gives CDR1 LNHDA, CDR2 SQIVND (reference sequence). This CDR3 is built from 13 residues. CDR3 sequence reads: CASSRTVGYEQYF. In DNA form, the CDR3 reads TGTGCCAGTAGTCGGACAGTAGGGTACGAGCAGTACTTC.

This clone has a handful of counts. The rearrangement links TRBV7-9 to TRBJ2-7; TRBD1 matches at 9 bases. The trim removed 1 base at V and 2 bases at J, leaving 9 bases unmatched. CDR1 is SEHNR, CDR2 FQNEAQ, per germline (reference sequence). The CDR3 loop spans 17 amino acids. CDR3 in DNA: TGTGCCAGCAGCTTAGTAGGGGGACAGGGATCGCCCTACGAGCAGTACTTC. This gives the protein CASSLVGGQGSPYEQYF.

This clone was recorded once. This chain connects TRBV20-1 to TRBJ2-7, with D tentatively TRBD2 (6 bases). The CDR3 totals 10 residues. CDR1 and CDR2 from the germline V gene are DFQATT and SNEGSKA (reference sequence). CDR3 coding DNA: TGCAGCGGTGGGGGGTACGAGCAGTACTTC. The encoded protein is CSGGGYEQYF.

The gene calls are TRBV9 and TRBJ2-1; D remains ambiguous. V was pared by 4 bases and J by 0 bases, with 11 bases between. CDR1 and CDR2 from the germline V gene are SGDLS and YYNGEE. The CDR3 totals 15 residues. DNA of the CDR3: TGTGCCAGCAGCCTCTTCAGAAACTCCTACAATGAGCAGTTCTTC. Translation gives CASSLFRNSYNEQFF.

This clone appeared once. The V gene is TRBV6-5, the J gene TRBJ2-2; D gene uncertain. Trimming took off 0 bases at V and 6 bases at J, with 5 bases between the two ends. The CDR3 is made up of 13 amino acids. The germline CDR1 and CDR2 sequences are MNHEY and SVGAGI. This CDR3 reads CASSYSPSGELFF. The CDR3 coding sequence is TGTGCCAGCAGTTACTCTCCCTCCGGGGAGCTGTTTTTT.

The chain is built from TRBV5-6 and TRBJ2-7, with a tentative D call TRBD1 (5 bases). The V and J ends lost 1 base and 2 bases respectively, with 10 bases between them. The CDR3 contains 14 residues. Germline-derived CDR1 and CDR2 are SGHDT and YYEEEE. The CDR3 DNA reads as TGTGCCAGCAGCTTGAGCAGGGCAACCTACGAGCAGTACTTC. As protein: CASSLSRATYEQYF.